This T cell receptor beta chain was found in a study of identical twins. Points from the study as a whole: Models predicted less out-of-frame TCR alpha sharing in monozygotic twins than was found.

Many counts were recorded for this clonotype. Its antigen is undetermined. A universal primer site came from template switching; cDNA carried unique molecular identifiers. TCRdb re-analysed the 5' RACE reads in MiXCR, keeping a single row per CDR3 protein. This sample has about 150,000 distinct CDR3 sequences, with around 3.6% found just once. This CDR3 is built from 11 residues. Per germline, CDR1 MNHEY and CDR2 SVGAGI. Trimming shortened V by 7 bases and J by 6 bases, and 7 bases separated the two germline ends. The receptor's source is a man younger than 35 in good health. The chain employs TRBV6-5 and TRBJ2-1; D is undetermined. The sequencing input was memory T cells sorted from blood. The CDR3 region is CASTAVNEQFF. In DNA form, the CDR3 reads TGTGCCAGCACCGCCGTCAATGAGCAGTTCTTC.